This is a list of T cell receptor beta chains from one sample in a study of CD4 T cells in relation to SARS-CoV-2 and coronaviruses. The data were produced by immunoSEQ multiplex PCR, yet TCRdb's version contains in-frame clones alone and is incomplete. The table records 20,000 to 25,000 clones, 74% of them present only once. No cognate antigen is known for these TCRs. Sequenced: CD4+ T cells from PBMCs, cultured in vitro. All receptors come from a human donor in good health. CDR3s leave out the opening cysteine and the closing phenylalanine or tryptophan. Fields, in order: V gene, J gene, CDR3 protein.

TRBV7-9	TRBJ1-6	ASSSDSFYSPLH
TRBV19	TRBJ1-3	ASSIPQAGLNSGNTIY
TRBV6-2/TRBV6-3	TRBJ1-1	ASSYDRGTEAF
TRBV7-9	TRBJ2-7	ASSFAGAYEQY
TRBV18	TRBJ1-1	ASSQTGGAMNTEAF
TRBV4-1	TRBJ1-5	ASSLSLFGQPFDQPQH
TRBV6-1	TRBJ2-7	ASSESVGSGPYEQY
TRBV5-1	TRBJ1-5	ASSRGTGRDQPQH
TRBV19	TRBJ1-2	ASSSWGLGTGGYGYT
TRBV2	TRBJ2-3	ASSEAGLRTDTQY
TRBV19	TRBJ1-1	ASSIDGTNTEAF
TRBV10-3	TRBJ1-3	AISDSSGNTIY
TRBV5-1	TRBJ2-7	ASSTGTPLAGYEQY
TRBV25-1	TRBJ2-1	ASGYNEQF
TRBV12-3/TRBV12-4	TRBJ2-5	ASSSRETQY
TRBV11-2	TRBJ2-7	ASSFWIGIEQY
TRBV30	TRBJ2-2	AWSDSGTITNTGELF
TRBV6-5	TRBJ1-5	ASTDRGQPQH
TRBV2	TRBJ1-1	ASSARGAGEAF
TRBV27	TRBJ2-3	ASSFFGATQY
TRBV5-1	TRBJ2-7	ASSLAGDVYEQY
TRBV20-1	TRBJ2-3	SASFSGRGASTDTQY
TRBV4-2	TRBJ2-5	ASSPRTSGMETQY
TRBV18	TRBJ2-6	ASSYRANPSGANVLT
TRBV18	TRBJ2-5	ASSRISGQETQY
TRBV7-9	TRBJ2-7	ASSPDTGFNEQY
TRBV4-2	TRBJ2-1	ASSQESTSGYNEQF
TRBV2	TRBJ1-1	ASSEYVRGTEAF
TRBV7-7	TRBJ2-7	ASSSGQGSYEQY
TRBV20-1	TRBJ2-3	SARFPDTQY
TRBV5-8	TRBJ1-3	ASSPGAVGNTIY
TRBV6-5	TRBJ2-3	ASSYRSSGTDTQY
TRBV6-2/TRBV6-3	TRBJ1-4	ASSYVLGDRELNEKLF
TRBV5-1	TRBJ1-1	ASSLGGGQDTEAF
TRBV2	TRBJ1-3	ASRSSGAGNTIY
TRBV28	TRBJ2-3	ASSPASPLTGTDTQY
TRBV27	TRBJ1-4	ASSGHGTEKLF
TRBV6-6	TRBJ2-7	ASSYLGQMTSYEQY
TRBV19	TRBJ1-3	ASSAQGNTIY
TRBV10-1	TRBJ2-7	ASSDTPAGIYEQY
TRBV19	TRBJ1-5	ASSGTGVQPQH
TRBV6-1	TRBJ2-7	ASSVRTGYSAPYEQY
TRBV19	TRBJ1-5	ASSRGIGDQPQH
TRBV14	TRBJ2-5	ASRAGGGETQY
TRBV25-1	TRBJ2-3	ASSEYPGQDTQY
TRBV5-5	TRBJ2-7	ASSLDRGLSYEQY
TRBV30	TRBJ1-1	AWSVRRDTEAF
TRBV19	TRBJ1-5	ASRKNTGLNQPQH
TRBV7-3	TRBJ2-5	ASSLTAQLQETQY
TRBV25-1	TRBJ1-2	ASSDESQVPVYGYT
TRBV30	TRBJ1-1	AWRTDRGEAF
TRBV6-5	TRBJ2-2	ASSYGANTGELF
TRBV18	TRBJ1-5	ASSPLSGRVGQPQH
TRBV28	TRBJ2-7	ASSLGGFEQY
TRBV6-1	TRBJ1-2	ASSEASGMWQSNYGYT
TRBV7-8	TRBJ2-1	ASSLGGTSSYNEQF
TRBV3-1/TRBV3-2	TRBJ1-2	ASSLRATGILNYGYT